This T cell receptor (beta chain) was identified during a study of T cells after yellow fever vaccination. TCRdb called the 5' RACE reads again in MiXCR, with one record for every CDR3 protein. The profile shows a few hundred thousand distinct CDR3 sequences, less than 20% of them singletons. CDR1 is SGDLS, CDR2 YYNGEE, per germline. V was pared by 4 bases and J by 0 bases, with 14 bases between. CDR3 length: 16 residues. This clonotype originated in a man aged 18 to 30 who received the YFV17D yellow fever vaccine. The V and J genes are TRBV9 and TRBJ2-1; weak D call: TRBD1 (6 bases). The material sequenced was PBMCs, taken about 5 days after the first yellow fever vaccination. The DNA of the CDR3 is TGTGCCAGCAGCCGCCGAGGGGACAACTCCTACAATGAGCAGTTCTTC. It translates to CASSRRGDNSYNEQFF. The complete variable domain, with remaining parts taken from reference TRBV9 and TRBJ2-1, reads DSGVTQTPKHLITATGQRVTLRCSPRSGDLSVYWYQQSLDQGLQFLIQYYNGEERAKGNILERFSAQQFPDLHSELNLSSLELGDSALYFCASSRRGDNSYNEQFFGPGTRLTVL.